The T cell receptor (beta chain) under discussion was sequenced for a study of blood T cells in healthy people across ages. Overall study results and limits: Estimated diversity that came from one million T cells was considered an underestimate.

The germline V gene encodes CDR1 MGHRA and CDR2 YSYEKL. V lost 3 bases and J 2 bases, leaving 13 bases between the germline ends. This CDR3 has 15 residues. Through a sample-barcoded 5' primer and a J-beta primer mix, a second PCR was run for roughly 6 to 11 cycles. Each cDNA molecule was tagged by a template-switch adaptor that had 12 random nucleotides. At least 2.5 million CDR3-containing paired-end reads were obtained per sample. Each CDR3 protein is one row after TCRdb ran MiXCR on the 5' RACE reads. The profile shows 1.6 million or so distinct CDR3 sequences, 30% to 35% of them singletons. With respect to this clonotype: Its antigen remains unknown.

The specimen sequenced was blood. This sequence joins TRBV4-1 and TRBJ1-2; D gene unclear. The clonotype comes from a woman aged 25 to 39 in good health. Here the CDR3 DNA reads TGCGCCAGCAGCCAGGTGGGAGAAATCAACTATGGCTACACCTTC. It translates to CASSQVGEINYGYTF.